The present T cell receptor beta chain was sequenced within a study of CD8+ T cells in alopecia areata. General observations from the study: With patients, TCR sharing proved less clear than in mice, a difference possibly related to HLA. Compared with normal scalp, lesional scalp had higher clonality and more expanded CD8+ clones. It was observed that many expanded lesional clones persisted in scalp and blood during tofacitinib.

cDNA reverse transcribed from extracted RNA served as the sequencing template. The data were produced by immunoSEQ multiplex PCR, yet TCRdb's version contains in-frame clones alone and is incomplete. The data show about 190,000 clones, around 64% seen once. Treatment defined: oral pan-JAK inhibitor, 5-10 mg twice daily. As for this clone: Its antigen is currently unknown. Different DNA sequences within this sample yield the same CDR3.

The sequencing used CD4+ T cells sorted from blood, collected around week 50, from a patient treated with tofacitinib. This clonotype was sampled from a human donor with alopecia areata.

This chain's CDR3 is CSVVRPMNTEAFF. DNA for the CDR3: TGCAGCGTTGTTAGACCCATGAACACTGAAGCTTTCTTT. The V call is TRBV29-1, the J call TRBJ1-1; D is undetermined. The germline V gene encodes CDR1 SQVTM and CDR2 ANQGSEA. Trimming pared 4 bases from V and 0 bases from J, leaving 9 bases between. The CDR3 covers 13 residues.